This TCR beta chain was captured by sequencing in a study of brain metastases from non-small cell lung cancer. Turning to this clone: At one boundary the junction diverges from the germline segment, which might be a read error. Other nucleotide sequences from this sample produce the same CDR3.

CDR1 is SGHAT, CDR2 FQDESV, per germline (reference sequence). CDR3 length: 13 residues. The method was immunoSEQ multiplex PCR; TCRdb's version includes in-frame clones alone and lacks a portion of them. The sample lists a few thousand clones; approximately 86% were seen once. This clonotype was sampled from a donor at least 40 years old with non-small cell lung cancer. Sequencing was performed on primary lung tumor tissue. V is TRBV11-1 and J is TRBJ1-1; possible D gene TRBD1, 6 bases. CDR3 bases: TGTGCCAGCAGCTTGCGAAGGGGGACTGAAGCTTTTTTT. This gives the protein CASSLRRGTEAFF.